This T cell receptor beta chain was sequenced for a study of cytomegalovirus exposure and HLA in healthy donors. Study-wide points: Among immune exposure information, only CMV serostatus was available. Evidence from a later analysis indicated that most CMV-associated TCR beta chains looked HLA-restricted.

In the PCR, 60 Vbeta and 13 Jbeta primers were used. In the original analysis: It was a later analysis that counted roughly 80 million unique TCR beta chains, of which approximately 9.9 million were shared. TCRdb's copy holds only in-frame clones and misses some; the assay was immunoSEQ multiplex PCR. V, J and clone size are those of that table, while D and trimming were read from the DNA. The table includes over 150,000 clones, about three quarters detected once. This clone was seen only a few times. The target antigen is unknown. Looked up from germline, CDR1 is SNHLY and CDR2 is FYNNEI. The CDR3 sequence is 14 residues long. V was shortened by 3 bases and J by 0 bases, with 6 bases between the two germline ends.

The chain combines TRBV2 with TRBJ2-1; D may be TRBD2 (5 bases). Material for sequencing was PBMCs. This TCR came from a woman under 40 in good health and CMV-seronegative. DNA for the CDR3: TGTGCCAGCAGTGATGGGAGCTCCTACAATGAGCAGTTCTTC. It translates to CASSDGSSYNEQFF.